A selection of T cell receptor beta chains follows, all from one sample in a study of T cell responses to AZD1222 COVID-19 vaccine. Measured with immunoSEQ multiplex PCR; TCRdb has only the in-frame clones, and not every one. The sample gives about 140,000 clones, 88% of which show up once; roughly 3% is in the top ten. The material sequenced was peripheral blood, taken on day 0 of AZD1222 vaccination. Every receptor here comes from an adult in good health. The conserved cysteine and the conserved F or W are not part of the CDR3 here. The order of the fields is V gene, J gene, D gene, CDR3 protein. A D gene is named only where the DNA matches it firmly.

V gene: TRBV6-1
J gene: TRBJ2-5
D gene: TRBD1
CDR3 protein: ASSEAGQVQETQY

V gene: TRBV4-3
J gene: TRBJ2-1
D gene: .
CDR3 protein: ASSEPATGEQF

V gene: TRBV4-2
J gene: TRBJ2-7
D gene: TRBD2
CDR3 protein: ASSQSSGRKNYEQY

V gene: TRBV19
J gene: TRBJ1-1
D gene: .
CDR3 protein: ASSIQGGPEAF

V gene: TRBV2
J gene: TRBJ1-2
D gene: TRBD1
CDR3 protein: ASSERTGRYGYT

V gene: TRBV20-1
J gene: TRBJ1-2
D gene: .
CDR3 protein: SASGLGGYGYT

V gene: TRBV3-1/TRBV3-2
J gene: TRBJ1-1
D gene: .
CDR3 protein: ASSQGPGTEAF

V gene: TRBV2
J gene: TRBJ2-7
D gene: TRBD1
CDR3 protein: ASGQGGTYEQY

V gene: TRBV3-1/TRBV3-2
J gene: TRBJ2-4
D gene: .
CDR3 protein: ASSQDFGYTY

V gene: TRBV2
J gene: TRBJ2-5
D gene: .
CDR3 protein: ASSGVGIMKTQY

V gene: TRBV11-3
J gene: TRBJ2-1
D gene: TRBD2
CDR3 protein: ASSPGGLAGGEPYNEQF

V gene: TRBV7-2
J gene: TRBJ2-7
D gene: .
CDR3 protein: ASSLVGDSSYEQY

V gene: TRBV28
J gene: TRBJ1-4
D gene: TRBD1
CDR3 protein: ASSLSAGTGFEKLF

V gene: TRBV11-1
J gene: TRBJ1-6
D gene: .
CDR3 protein: ASSFDGFYNSPLH

V gene: TRBV2
J gene: TRBJ1-1
D gene: TRBD1
CDR3 protein: ASTETGGSITEAF

V gene: TRBV5-4
J gene: TRBJ1-2
D gene: .
CDR3 protein: ASSSRLGPYGYT

V gene: TRBV4-1
J gene: TRBJ1-3
D gene: .
CDR3 protein: ASSRVGGGNTIY

V gene: TRBV10-1
J gene: TRBJ2-1
D gene: TRBD2
CDR3 protein: ASSPGLAGGYNEQF

V gene: TRBV2
J gene: TRBJ2-1
D gene: .
CDR3 protein: ASRGGSYNEQF

V gene: TRBV19
J gene: TRBJ1-2
D gene: .
CDR3 protein: ASNVEGYGYT

V gene: TRBV27
J gene: TRBJ2-7
D gene: TRBD1
CDR3 protein: ASSPGTGKSSYEQY

V gene: TRBV2
J gene: TRBJ2-7
D gene: .
CDR3 protein: ASSTGTLISYEQY

V gene: TRBV6-5
J gene: TRBJ1-1
D gene: .
CDR3 protein: ASSFRTGNTEAF

V gene: TRBV5-4
J gene: TRBJ1-1
D gene: .
CDR3 protein: ASSPGSGRMNTEAF

V gene: TRBV6-5
J gene: TRBJ1-4
D gene: TRBD1
CDR3 protein: ASYRGSNEKLF

V gene: TRBV19
J gene: TRBJ1-2
D gene: TRBD1
CDR3 protein: ASRQGARGYT

V gene: TRBV28
J gene: TRBJ1-3
D gene: .
CDR3 protein: ASSFPRSGGINTIY

V gene: TRBV28
J gene: TRBJ2-2
D gene: .
CDR3 protein: ALGGNANTGELF

V gene: TRBV5-1
J gene: TRBJ1-2
D gene: .
CDR3 protein: ASSESNYGYT

V gene: TRBV10-1
J gene: TRBJ2-2
D gene: .
CDR3 protein: ASSEPNSGELF

V gene: TRBV28
J gene: TRBJ1-1
D gene: .
CDR3 protein: ASSLLSFFRSGLNTEAF

V gene: TRBV9
J gene: TRBJ1-2
D gene: TRBD1
CDR3 protein: ASSPRQGASYGYT

V gene: TRBV7-2
J gene: TRBJ1-1
D gene: .
CDR3 protein: ASSFDKNTEAF

V gene: TRBV19
J gene: TRBJ1-6
D gene: TRBD1
CDR3 protein: ASSQFLTQGAYNSPLH

V gene: TRBV27
J gene: TRBJ1-1
D gene: TRBD1
CDR3 protein: ATLGGVRGHTEAF

V gene: TRBV28
J gene: TRBJ1-1
D gene: .
CDR3 protein: ASSFGAMNTEAF

V gene: TRBV7-2
J gene: TRBJ2-2
D gene: .
CDR3 protein: ASIEFHTNTGELF

V gene: TRBV6-5
J gene: TRBJ2-2
D gene: .
CDR3 protein: ASSFNVWTGELF

V gene: TRBV9
J gene: TRBJ1-1
D gene: .
CDR3 protein: ASSSPPWGSTEAF

V gene: TRBV19
J gene: TRBJ1-5
D gene: .
CDR3 protein: ASSIAFGEAQH

V gene: TRBV2
J gene: TRBJ2-7
D gene: TRBD2
CDR3 protein: ASSLLAGGGEQY

V gene: TRBV7-9
J gene: TRBJ1-3
D gene: .
CDR3 protein: ASSLTAPTGGNTIY

V gene: TRBV20-1
J gene: TRBJ1-2
D gene: TRBD1
CDR3 protein: SAVQGEGYT

V gene: TRBV18
J gene: TRBJ2-3
D gene: .
CDR3 protein: ASSPTTDTQY

V gene: TRBV29-1
J gene: TRBJ2-5
D gene: TRBD2
CDR3 protein: SVDVLAGVPETQY

V gene: TRBV7-2
J gene: TRBJ2-4
D gene: .
CDR3 protein: ASSKPGFEAQY

V gene: TRBV5-1
J gene: TRBJ1-1
D gene: .
CDR3 protein: ASSSGSRNTEAF

V gene: TRBV29-1
J gene: TRBJ1-2
D gene: .
CDR3 protein: SVDRDGYT

V gene: TRBV7-9
J gene: TRBJ1-2
D gene: .
CDR3 protein: ASSWPQGDYGYT

V gene: TRBV6-6
J gene: TRBJ2-5
D gene: TRBD2
CDR3 protein: ASSYSAGTNTETQY

V gene: TRBV11-3
J gene: TRBJ2-5
D gene: .
CDR3 protein: ASSASRAKETQY

V gene: TRBV5-1
J gene: TRBJ2-1
D gene: .
CDR3 protein: ASSFISRVNSYNEQF

V gene: TRBV4-2
J gene: TRBJ2-7
D gene: TRBD2
CDR3 protein: ASSQGGSHVAGSYEQY